What follows is one T cell receptor (beta chain) and its context. The data were taken from a study of blood T cell repertoires in COVID-19. Sequencing used immunoSEQ multiplex PCR; TCRdb keeps in-frame clones, though not all of them. The profile shows some 220,000 clones, about 86% of them singletons. Material for sequencing was PBMCs or T cells enriched from blood (not recorded which). The sequence derives from a middle-aged woman with acute COVID-19.

CDR3: CATSRASGTGSITGNTIYF. The CDR3 bases are TGTGCCACCAGCAGAGCTTCCGGGACAGGGAGTATTACTGGAAACACCATATATTTT. The gene calls are TRBV15 and TRBJ1-3, with 9 bases matching TRBD1. The J segment lost 2 bases and the V segment lost 1 base, leaving 12 bases of the junction unmatched. This CDR3 has 19 residues. The germline CDR1 and CDR2 sequences are LNHNV and YYDKDF (reference sequence).